These 16 T cell receptor beta chains were all obtained from the same sample, sequenced in a study of vaccination and CD4 T cells after COVID-19 (dated by TCRdb to 2022 to 2024). The sample's treatment or condition label is to be understood as: roughly 10-day PBMC culture with coronavirus spike peptide pools or control peptides (ViraFEST assay). Library prep was done by PCR. Sequencer: Illumina iSeq 100. TCR sequencing of DNA from cultured CD4+ T cells used the Oncomine TCR Beta short-read assay at the Johns Hopkins FTIC core. The public reads were reprocessed in TCRdb via fastp at Q25 and MiXCR, keeping in-frame beta chains. Rows are unified per CDR3 protein, each entry keeping the most common DNA and genes. The table for this sample lists around 12,000 distinct CDR3 sequences; roughly 77% of them were counted only once. The leading ten clones occupy around 10% of the sample. These receptors lack a known antigen.

Material: CD4+ T cells from blood, cultured in vitro. These receptors were collected from a human donor who had recovered from COVID-19.

The chain is built from TRBV25-1 and TRBJ1-1; D ambiguous. V shed 7 bases and J shed 7 bases, with 10 bases lying between them. The CDR3 consists of 11 residues. Looked up from germline, CDR1 is MGHDK and CDR2 is SYGVNS. The CDR3 here is CASISYREAFF. CDR3 coding DNA: TGTGCCAGCATCAGTTATCGTGAAGCTTTCTTT.

The DNA of the CDR3 is TGTGCCAGCGGACAAATCCAGGGGGAGGTTCAAGAGACCCAGTACTTC. Translating it yields CASGQIQGEVQETQYF. The rearrangement uses TRBV7-8 and TRBJ2-5, with D perhaps matching TRBD1 (7 bases). There are 16 residues in the CDR3. With 8 bases removed from V and 2 bases from J, the gap between germline ends came to 21 bases. From germline, CDR1 is SGHVS and CDR2 FQNEAQ.

This sequence joins TRBV30 and TRBJ1-5; D is undetermined. The germline V gene has CDR1 GTSNPN and CDR2 SVGIG (reference sequence). V was pared by 2 bases and J by 6 bases, with 11 bases between. The CDR3 contains 13 residues. The CDR3 region has the DNA TGTGCCTGGAGTTTAGCAGCGTCTCAGCCCCAGCATTTT. Protein sequence: CAWSLAASQPQHF.

The V call is TRBV7-6, the J call TRBJ2-7; D perhaps matches TRBD2 (5 bases). CDR1 is SGHVS, CDR2 FNYEAQ, per germline. V lost 2 bases, J lost 2 bases, and 10 bases lay in between. The CDR3 consists of 14 residues. DNA for the CDR3: TGTGCCAGCAGCTTATCGGGGTCTACCTACGAGCAGTACTTC. This translates into CASSLSGSTYEQYF.

This sequence joins TRBV20-1 and TRBJ1-1; 10 bases are shared with TRBD1. Germline assignment: CDR1 DFQATT and CDR2 SNEGSKA (reference sequence). The junction had 8 bases not matched to a gene; V was cut back by 8 bases and J by 2 bases. The CDR3 extends over 14 amino acids. The CDR3 is CSPGTGVFNTEAFF. For the CDR3, the DNA is TGCAGTCCCGGGACAGGGGTTTTCAACACTGAAGCTTTCTTT.

The V and J genes are TRBV7-9 and TRBJ1-6; the match to TRBD1 covers 10 bases. In germline, CDR1 is SEHNR, CDR2 FQNEAQ (reference sequence). The CDR3 has 15 residues. V lost 5 bases and J lost 5; bases outside the gene matches: 3. CDR3 region: CASSRGTGDNSPLHF. CDR3 DNA sequence: TGTGCCAGCAGCCGCGGGACAGGGGATAATTCACCCCTCCACTTT.

This clonotype was seen more than once but under ten times. The V call is TRBV7-2, the J call TRBJ1-4; a weak D match, TRBD1 (5 bases). This CDR3 has 13 residues. The V gene's germline CDR1 is SGHTA and CDR2 FQGNSA. V was trimmed by 5 bases and J by 10 bases, leaving 14 bases between them. As DNA, the CDR3 is TGTGCCAGCAGCCCCCTGGGGCAGATAAAACTGTTTTTT. Protein sequence: CASSPLGQIKLFF.

CDR3 protein: CASSLVIEQFF. The CDR3, as DNA: TGTGCCAGCAGCTTAGTCATCGAGCAGTTCTTC. The chain employs TRBV7-9 and TRBJ2-1, with D unclear. Germline V gene lookup returns CDR1 SEHNR and CDR2 FQNEAQ (reference sequence). V was cut by 1 base and J by 10 bases, with 5 bases left in between. This CDR3 region has 11 residues.

The chain is built from TRBV20-1 and TRBJ2-2; 8 bases line up with TRBD2. Per the germline V gene, CDR1 is DFQATT and CDR2 is SNEGSKA (reference sequence). V shed 6 bases, J shed 4 bases, and the junction held 13 bases outside the gene matches. The CDR3 is 16 residues long. The CDR3 loop reads CSAGKAGGGSTGELFF. In DNA, the CDR3 is TGCAGTGCAGGAAAGGCGGGAGGAGGGTCCACCGGGGAGCTGTTTTTT.

The chain carries TRBV7-6 and TRBJ1-2, with D possibly TRBD1 on 6 matching bases. CDR1 is SGHVS and CDR2 is FNYEAQ in the germline V gene. V lost 5 bases to trimming and J lost 7 bases, with 23 bases between them. The CDR3 has 16 residues. In DNA, the CDR3 is TGTGCCAGCAGCCCGACAGCTAGGGGGGTTTCTACTGGCTACACCTTC. It specifies CASSPTARGVSTGYTF.

The genes are TRBV6-2 or TRBV6-3 and TRBJ2-7; 8 nucleotides line up with TRBD2. Germline loops: CDR1 MNHEY, CDR2 SVGEGT. CDR3 length equals 16 residues. V lost 7 bases, J lost 7 bases, and 18 bases stayed unmatched. As DNA, the CDR3 is TGTGCCAGCACCCGCCGCGGACTAGCAAGGGGGACGGAGCAGTACTTC. This gives the protein CASTRRGLARGTEQYF.

V and J are TRBV15 and TRBJ1-1; 7 nucleotides match TRBD1. Germline CDR1 and CDR2: LNHNV and YYDKDF (reference sequence). The CDR3 runs 13 residues. V shed 5 bases and J 11 bases; nucleotides not matched to a gene: 11. The CDR3, as DNA: TGTGCCACCAGCGGACAGGCCGCACGAGGGGCTTTCTTT. This gives the protein CATSGQAARGAFF.

The chain is built from TRBV7-6 and TRBJ2-2, with TRBD2 matching over 7 bases. Germline V gene data show CDR1 as SGHVS and CDR2 as FNYEAQ. This CDR3 is 14 amino acids long. The V segment lost 1 base and the J segment 6 bases; nucleotides outside the gene matches: 2. CDR3 in amino acids: CASSLVAGAGELFF. CDR3 DNA sequence: TGTGCCAGCAGCTTAGTGGCGGGGGCCGGGGAGCTGTTTTTT.

This clonotype turned up a few times. This chain joins TRBV20-1 and TRBJ2-2, with a weak D call TRBD2 (5 bases). Trimming took 2 bases from V and 5 from J, leaving 6 bases between them. There are 12 residues in the CDR3. CDR1 and CDR2 (germline): DFQATT, SNEGSKA (reference sequence). The CDR3 coding sequence is TGCAGTGCTAGACGGACTACCGGGGAGCTGTTTTTT. Translating it yields CSARRTTGELFF.

This rearrangement joins TRBV7-9 to TRBJ2-7; possibly TRBD2 for D (5 bases). Trimming pared 4 bases from V and 7 bases from J, leaving 11 bases between. CDR1 is SEHNR and CDR2 is FQNEAQ in the germline V gene (reference sequence). The CDR3 runs to 12 residues. The DNA of the CDR3 is TGTGCCAGCAGCTCGGAGCCGGGGGAGCAGTACTTC. Amino acids: CASSSEPGEQYF.

The chain has TRBV7-2 and TRBJ1-1, with 8 bases aligning to TRBD1. The CDR3 contains 12 residues. With V trimmed by 3 bases and J by 11 bases, 5 bases remained unmatched. CDR1 and CDR2 from the germline V gene are SGHTA and FQGNSA. CDR3 in DNA: TGTGCCAGCAGCTTCCTCGACAGGGGTGCTTTCTTT. Translation: CASSFLDRGAFF.